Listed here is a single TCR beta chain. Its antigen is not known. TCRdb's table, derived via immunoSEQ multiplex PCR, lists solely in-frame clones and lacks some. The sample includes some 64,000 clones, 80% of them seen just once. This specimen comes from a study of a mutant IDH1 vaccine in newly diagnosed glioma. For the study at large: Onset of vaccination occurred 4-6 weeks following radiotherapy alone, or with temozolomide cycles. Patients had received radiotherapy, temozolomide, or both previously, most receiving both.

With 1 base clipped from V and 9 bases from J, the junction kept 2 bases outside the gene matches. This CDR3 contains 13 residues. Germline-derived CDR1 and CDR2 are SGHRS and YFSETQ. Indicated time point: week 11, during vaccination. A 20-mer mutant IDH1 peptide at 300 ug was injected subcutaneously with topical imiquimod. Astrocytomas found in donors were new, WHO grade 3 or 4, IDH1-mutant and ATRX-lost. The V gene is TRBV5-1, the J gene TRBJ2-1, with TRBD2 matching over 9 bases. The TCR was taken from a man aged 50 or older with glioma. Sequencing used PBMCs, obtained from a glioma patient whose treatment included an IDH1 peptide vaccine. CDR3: CASSLRTSVEQFF. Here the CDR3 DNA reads TGCGCCAGCAGCTTGCGGACTAGCGTTGAGCAGTTCTTC.